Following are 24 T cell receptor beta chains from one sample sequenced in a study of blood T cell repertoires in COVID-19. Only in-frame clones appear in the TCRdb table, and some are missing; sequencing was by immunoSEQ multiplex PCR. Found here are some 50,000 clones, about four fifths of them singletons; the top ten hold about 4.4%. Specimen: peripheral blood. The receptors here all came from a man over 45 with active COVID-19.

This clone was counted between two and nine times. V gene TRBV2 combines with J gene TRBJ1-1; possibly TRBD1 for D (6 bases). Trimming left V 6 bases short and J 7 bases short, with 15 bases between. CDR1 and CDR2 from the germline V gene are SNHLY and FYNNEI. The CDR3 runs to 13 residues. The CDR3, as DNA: TGTGCCAGCAGAGTAAGGACAGCTTATGAAGCTTTCTTT. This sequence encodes CASRVRTAYEAFF.

The CDR3 bases are TGTGCCAGCAGTGCGTGGGCACCCTCGGAGACCCAGTACTTC. Translation gives CASSAWAPSETQYF. The chain combines TRBV2 with TRBJ2-5; D gene uncertain. This CDR3 region has 14 residues. Looked up from germline, CDR1 is SNHLY and CDR2 is FYNNEI. Deletions cut 4 bases from V and 5 bases from J, with 14 bases between.

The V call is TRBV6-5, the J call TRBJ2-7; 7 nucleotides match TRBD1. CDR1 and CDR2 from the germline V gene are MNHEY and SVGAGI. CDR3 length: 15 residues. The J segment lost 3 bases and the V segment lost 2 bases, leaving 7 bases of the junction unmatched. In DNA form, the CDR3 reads TGTGCCAGCAGTTACGGGTACAGGGGCGGCTACGAGCAGTACTTC. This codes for CASSYGYRGGYEQYF.

CDR3 coding DNA: TGTGCCAGCAGTCCCAGGACAGGGAAAAATGAGCAGTTCTTC. This sequence encodes CASSPRTGKNEQFF. The chain carries TRBV6-5 and TRBJ2-1; 8 bases line up with TRBD1. The V and J ends lost 5 bases and 7 bases, in that order; junction bases with no gene match: 7. CDR3 length: 14 amino acids. CDR1 and CDR2 (germline): MNHEY, SVGAGI.

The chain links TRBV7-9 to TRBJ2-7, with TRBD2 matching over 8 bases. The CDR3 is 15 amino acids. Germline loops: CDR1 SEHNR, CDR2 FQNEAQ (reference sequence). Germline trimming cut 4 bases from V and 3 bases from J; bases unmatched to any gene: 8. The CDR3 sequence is CASSSTTGGLYEQYF. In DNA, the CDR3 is TGTGCCAGCAGCTCCACGACGGGGGGGCTCTACGAGCAGTACTTC.

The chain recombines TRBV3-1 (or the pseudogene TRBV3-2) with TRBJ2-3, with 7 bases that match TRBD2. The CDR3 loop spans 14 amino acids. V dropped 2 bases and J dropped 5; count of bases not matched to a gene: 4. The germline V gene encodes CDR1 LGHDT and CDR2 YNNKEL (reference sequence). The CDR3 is CASSQMLAGDTQYF. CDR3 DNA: TGTGCCAGCAGCCAAATGTTAGCGGGAGATACGCAGTATTTT.

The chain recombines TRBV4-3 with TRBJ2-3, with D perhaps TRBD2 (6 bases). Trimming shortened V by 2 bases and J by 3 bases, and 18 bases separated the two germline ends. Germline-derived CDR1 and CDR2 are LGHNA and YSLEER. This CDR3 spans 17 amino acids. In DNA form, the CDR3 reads TGCGCCAGCAGCCAATCCCCCCGGAGGGGAAGAACAGATACGCAGTATTTT. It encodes CASSQSPRRGRTDTQYF.

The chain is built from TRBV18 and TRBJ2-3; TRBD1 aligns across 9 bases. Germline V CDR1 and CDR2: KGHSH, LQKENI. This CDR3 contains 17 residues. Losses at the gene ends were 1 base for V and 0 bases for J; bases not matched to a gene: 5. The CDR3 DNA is TGTGCCAGCTCACCACTTCAGACAGGGGGGAGCACAGATACGCAGTATTTT. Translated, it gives CASSPLQTGGSTDTQYF.

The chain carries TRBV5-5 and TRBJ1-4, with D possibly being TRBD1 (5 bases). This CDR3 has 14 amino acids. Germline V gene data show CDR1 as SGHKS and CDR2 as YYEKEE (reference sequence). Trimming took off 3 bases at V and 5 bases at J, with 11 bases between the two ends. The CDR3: CASSSWGLNEKLFF. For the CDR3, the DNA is TGTGCCAGCAGCTCCTGGGGACTCAATGAAAAACTGTTTTTT.

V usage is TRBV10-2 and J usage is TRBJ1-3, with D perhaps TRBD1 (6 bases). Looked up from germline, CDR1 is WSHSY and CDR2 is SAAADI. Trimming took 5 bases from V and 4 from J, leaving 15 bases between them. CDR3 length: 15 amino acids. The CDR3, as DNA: TGCGCCAGCAGTCCCCCAGGGGCGTCCGGAAACACCATATATTTT. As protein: CASSPPGASGNTIYF.

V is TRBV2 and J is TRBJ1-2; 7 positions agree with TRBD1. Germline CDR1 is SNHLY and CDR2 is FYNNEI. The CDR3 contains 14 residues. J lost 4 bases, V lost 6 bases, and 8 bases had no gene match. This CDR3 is CASRLGQSVYGYTF. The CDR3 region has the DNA TGTGCCAGCAGACTGGGACAGTCTGTCTATGGCTACACCTTC.

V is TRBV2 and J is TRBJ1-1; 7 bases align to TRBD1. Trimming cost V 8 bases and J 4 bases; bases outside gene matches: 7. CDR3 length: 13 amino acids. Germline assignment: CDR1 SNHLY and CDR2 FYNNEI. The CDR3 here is CASGTGASTEAFF. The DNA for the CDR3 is TGTGCCAGCGGTACAGGGGCAAGCACTGAAGCTTTCTTT.

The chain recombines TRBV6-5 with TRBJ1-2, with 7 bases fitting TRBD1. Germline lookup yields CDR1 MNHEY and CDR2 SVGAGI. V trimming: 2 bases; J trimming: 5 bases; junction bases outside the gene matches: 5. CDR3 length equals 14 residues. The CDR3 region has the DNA TGTGCCAGCAGTTACCGGGCAGGGGGTTATGGCTACACCTTC. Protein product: CASSYRAGGYGYTF.

The CDR3 here is CASSPGLADPTGELFF. CDR3 coding DNA: TGCGCCAGCAGCCCCGGACTAGCAGACCCCACCGGGGAGCTGTTTTTT. This rearrangement joins TRBV4-1 to TRBJ2-2; the match to TRBD2 covers 8 bases. The CDR3 is 16 residues long. J lost 4 bases, V lost 4 bases, and 8 bases had no gene match. In germline, CDR1 is MGHRA, CDR2 YSYEKL.

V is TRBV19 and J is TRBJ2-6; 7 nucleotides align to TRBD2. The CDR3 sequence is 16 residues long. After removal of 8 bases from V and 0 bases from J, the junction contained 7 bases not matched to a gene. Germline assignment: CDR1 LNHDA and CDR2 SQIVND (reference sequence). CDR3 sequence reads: CASWTGGYSGANVLTF. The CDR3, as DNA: TGTGCCAGTTGGACGGGGGGTTACTCTGGGGCCAACGTCCTGACTTTC.

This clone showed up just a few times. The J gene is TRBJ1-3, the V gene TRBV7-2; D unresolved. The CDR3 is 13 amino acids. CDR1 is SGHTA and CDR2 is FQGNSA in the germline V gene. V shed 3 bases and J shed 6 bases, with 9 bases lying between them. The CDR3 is CASSLGGQNTIYF. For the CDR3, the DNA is TGTGCCAGCAGCTTGGGCGGGCAAAACACCATATATTTT.

CDR3 sequence: CASSTRDNRGGGTDTQYF. The CDR3 DNA sequence: TGTGCCAGCAGCACCCGGGACAATCGGGGAGGGGGCACAGATACGCAGTATTTT. V is TRBV7-9 and J is TRBJ2-3; D is perhaps TRBD2 (7 bases). CDR3 length: 18 amino acids. Germline CDR1 SEHNR, CDR2 FQNEAQ (reference sequence). Trimming shortened V by 5 bases and J by 1 base, and 22 bases separated the two germline ends.

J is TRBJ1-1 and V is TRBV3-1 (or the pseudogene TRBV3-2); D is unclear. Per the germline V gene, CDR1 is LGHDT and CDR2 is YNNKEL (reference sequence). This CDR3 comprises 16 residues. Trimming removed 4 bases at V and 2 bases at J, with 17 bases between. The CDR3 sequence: CASSLRPTGGNTEAFF. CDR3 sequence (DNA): TGTGCCAGCAGCCTCCGTCCGACGGGTGGAAACACTGAAGCTTTCTTT.

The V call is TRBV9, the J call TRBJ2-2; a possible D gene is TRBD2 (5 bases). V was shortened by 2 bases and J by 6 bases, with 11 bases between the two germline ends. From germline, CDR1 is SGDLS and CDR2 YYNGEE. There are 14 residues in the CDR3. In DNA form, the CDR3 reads TGTGCCAGCAGCGTTACTAGTTTGTCCGGGGAGCTGTTTTTT. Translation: CASSVTSLSGELFF.

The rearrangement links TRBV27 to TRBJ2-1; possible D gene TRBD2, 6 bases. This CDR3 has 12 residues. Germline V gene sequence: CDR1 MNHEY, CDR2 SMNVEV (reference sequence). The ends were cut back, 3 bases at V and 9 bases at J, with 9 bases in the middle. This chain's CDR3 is CASSFGGFEQFF. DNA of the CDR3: TGTGCCAGCAGTTTTGGGGGGTTTGAGCAGTTCTTC.

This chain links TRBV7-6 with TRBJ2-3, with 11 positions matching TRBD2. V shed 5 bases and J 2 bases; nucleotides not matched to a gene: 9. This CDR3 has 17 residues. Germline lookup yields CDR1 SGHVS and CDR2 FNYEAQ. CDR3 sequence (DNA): TGTGCCAGCAGCAAACTAGCGGGGGACCCATTCACAGATACGCAGTATTTT. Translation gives CASSKLAGDPFTDTQYF. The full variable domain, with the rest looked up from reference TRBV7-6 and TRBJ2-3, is GAGVSQSPRYKVTKRGQDVALRCDPISGHVSLYWYRQALGQGPEFLTYFNYEAQQDKSGLPNDRFSAERPEGSISTLTIQRTEQRDSAMYRCASSKLAGDPFTDTQYFGPGTRLTVL.

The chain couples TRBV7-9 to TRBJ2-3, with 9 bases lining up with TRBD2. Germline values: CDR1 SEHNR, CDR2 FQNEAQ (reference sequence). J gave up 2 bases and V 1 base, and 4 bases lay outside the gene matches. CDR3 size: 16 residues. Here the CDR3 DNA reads TGTGCCAGCAGCTTAGAGGCGGGGGGGGTCACAGATACGCAGTATTTT. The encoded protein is CASSLEAGGVTDTQYF.

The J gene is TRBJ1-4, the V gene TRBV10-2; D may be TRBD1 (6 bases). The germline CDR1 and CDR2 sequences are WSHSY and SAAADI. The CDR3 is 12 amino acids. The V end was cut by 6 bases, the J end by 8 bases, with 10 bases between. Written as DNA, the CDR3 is TGCGCCAGCAGGGGGGACAAGGAAAAACTGTTTTTT. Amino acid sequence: CASRGDKEKLFF.

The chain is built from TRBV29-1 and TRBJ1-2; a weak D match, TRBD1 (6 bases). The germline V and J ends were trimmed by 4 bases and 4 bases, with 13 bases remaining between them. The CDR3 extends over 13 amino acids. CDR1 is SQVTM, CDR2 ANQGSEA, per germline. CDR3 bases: TGCAGCGTTGTAGCAGGGGTGGGCTATGGCTACACCTTC. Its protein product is CSVVAGVGYGYTF. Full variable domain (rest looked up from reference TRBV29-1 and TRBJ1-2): SAVISQKPSRDICQRGTSLTIQCQVDSQVTMMFWYRQQPGQSLTLIATANQGSEATYESGFVIDKFPISRPNLTFSTLTVSNMSPEDSSIYLCSVVAGVGYGYTFGSGTRLTVV.